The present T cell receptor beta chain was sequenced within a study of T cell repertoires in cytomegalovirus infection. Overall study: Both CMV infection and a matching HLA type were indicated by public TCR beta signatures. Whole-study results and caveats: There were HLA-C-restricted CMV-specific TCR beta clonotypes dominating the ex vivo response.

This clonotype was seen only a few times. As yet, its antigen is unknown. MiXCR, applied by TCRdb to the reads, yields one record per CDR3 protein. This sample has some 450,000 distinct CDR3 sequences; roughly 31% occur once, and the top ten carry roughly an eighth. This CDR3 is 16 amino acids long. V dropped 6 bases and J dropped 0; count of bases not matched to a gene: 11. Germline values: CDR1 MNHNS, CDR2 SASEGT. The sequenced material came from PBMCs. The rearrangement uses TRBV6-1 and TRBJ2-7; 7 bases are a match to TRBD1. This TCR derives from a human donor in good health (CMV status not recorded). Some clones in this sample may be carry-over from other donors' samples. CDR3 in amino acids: CASSAPTGPSSYEQYF. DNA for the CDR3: TGTGCCAGCAGCGCACCGACAGGGCCGAGCTCCTACGAGCAGTACTTC.